Shown below are 13 T cell receptor beta chains from a single sample sequenced in a study of CD8 T cells in ankylosing spondylitis. TCRdb reanalysed the 5' RACE reads using MiXCR and keeps one entry per CDR3 protein. The data show roughly 150,000 distinct CDR3 sequences, roughly 31% seen once. Material: synovial fluid, either unsorted or a sorted T cell fraction (not recorded which). These receptors all stem from a male donor with ankylosing spondylitis.

The CDR3 loop is CASSLDGLGQGNTGELFF. The CDR3 DNA reads TGTGCCAGCAGCTTGGATGGCCTGGGACAGGGAAACACCGGGGAGCTGTTTTTT. The chain recombines TRBV5-6 with TRBJ2-2; 9 bases agree with TRBD1. The CDR3 is 18 amino acids. With V trimmed by 0 bases and J by 2 bases, 8 bases remained unmatched. Germline V CDR1 and CDR2: SGHDT, YYEEEE.

The rearrangement uses TRBV9 and TRBJ2-7; a weak D match, TRBD2 (6 bases). V shed 0 bases and J shed 5 bases, with 12 bases lying between them. The CDR3 is made up of 14 amino acids. From germline, CDR1 is SGDLS and CDR2 YYNGEE. Written as DNA, the CDR3 is TGTGCCAGCAGCGTAGAGAACGGCGGGAACGAGCAGTACTTC. This gives the protein CASSVENGGNEQYF.

The genes are TRBV2 and TRBJ1-1; a weak D match, TRBD1 (6 bases). In germline, CDR1 is SNHLY, CDR2 FYNNEI. V was cut by 6 bases and J by 10 bases, with 15 bases left in between. The CDR3 covers 12 residues. The CDR3 DNA is TGTGCCAGCAGGGGAGCCTTAGGGGGAGCTTTCTTT. Its translation: CASRGALGGAFF.

In its sample, this clonotype was seen a few times. This chain uses TRBV28 with TRBJ1-2; 7 bases are a match to TRBD1. Germline V gene sequence: CDR1 MDHEN, CDR2 SYDVKM. V dropped 5 bases and J dropped 5; count of bases not matched to a gene: 11. The CDR3 is 15 residues long. The CDR3 reads CASSATGTVGYGYTF. CDR3 coding DNA: TGTGCCAGCAGTGCCACCGGGACAGTGGGTTATGGCTACACCTTC.

The J gene is TRBJ1-2, the V gene TRBV12-3 or TRBV12-4; the D is unclear. V lost 0 bases, J lost 4 bases, and 6 bases lay in between. The CDR3 is 13 residues long. The CDR3 nucleotides are TGTGCCAGCAGTTTAGCGGAATTCTATGGCTACACCTTC. Translating it yields CASSLAEFYGYTF.

As to this clonotype: At one end, the junction sequence differs from germline, possibly due to a read error. V and J are TRBV28 and TRBJ1-5, with unresolved D. The CDR3 extends over 17 amino acids. Germline values: CDR1 MDHEN, CDR2 SYDVKM. The CDR3 DNA reads as TGTGCCAGCAGTATCGACGTCCAGGCAGGCCACAATCACCCCCAGCATTTT. Translation gives CASSIDVQAGHNHPQHF.

This clonotype was counted many times. The rearrangement joins TRBV20-1 to TRBJ2-3; D is ambiguous. Germline lookup yields CDR1 DFQATT and CDR2 SNEGSKA (reference sequence). The CDR3 consists of 10 residues. V dropped 3 bases and J dropped 6 bases, with 4 bases sitting between them. DNA for the CDR3: TGCAGTGCTAGTAGGGATACGCAGTATTTT. It encodes CSASRDTQYF.

The genes are TRBV7-3 and TRBJ2-3; D possibly corresponds to TRBD1 (6 bases). Germline assignment: CDR1 SGHTA and CDR2 FQGTGA. With 2 bases removed from V and 2 bases from J, the gap between germline ends came to 11 bases. The CDR3 is 15 residues long. CDR3 protein: CASSLGDILTDTQYF. The CDR3 bases are TGTGCCAGCAGCTTAGGGGACATCCTCACAGATACGCAGTATTTT.

V gene TRBV28 combines with J gene TRBJ2-3; D call uncertain. V shed 6 bases and J shed 3 bases, with 19 bases lying between them. The CDR3 runs to 16 residues. Per the germline V gene, CDR1 is MDHEN and CDR2 is SYDVKM. Written as DNA, the CDR3 is TGTGCCAGCAGGTCATCCAAGAATGGGGAAACAGATACGCAGTATTTT. It encodes CASRSSKNGETDTQYF.

The CDR3 here is CASSPSYRDRGVYEQYF. Here the CDR3 DNA reads TGTGCCAGTAGTCCCTCCTACCGGGACAGGGGTGTTTACGAGCAGTACTTC. The chain uses TRBV19 and TRBJ2-7; 10 bases line up with TRBD1. Germline lookup yields CDR1 LNHDA and CDR2 SQIVND (reference sequence). The CDR3 length is 17 residues. J was trimmed by 4 bases and V by 5 bases; bases with no gene match: 14.

The gene calls are TRBV18 and TRBJ2-1, with 9 bases aligning to TRBD2. CDR3 length: 16 residues. Trimming cost V 3 bases and J 0 bases; bases outside gene matches: 3. Germline CDR1 is KGHSH and CDR2 is LQKENI. The CDR3 loop is CASSPSGGSSYNEQFF. The CDR3 region has the DNA TGTGCCAGCTCACCTAGCGGGGGAAGCTCCTACAATGAGCAGTTCTTC.

This clonotype appeared a few times. V and J are TRBV6-1 and TRBJ2-3, with D possibly being TRBD2 (6 bases). V was trimmed by 6 bases and J by 6 bases, leaving 19 bases between them. Germline V gene data show CDR1 as MNHNS and CDR2 as SASEGT. This CDR3 has 15 amino acids. In nucleotides, the CDR3 is TGTGCCAGCAGCCTCGGATCGTTAGCGGCGGATACGCAGTATTTT. Translating gives CASSLGSLAADTQYF.

This clonotype occurred a few times. The chain employs TRBV6-1 and TRBJ2-7; D is ambiguous. V dropped 6 bases and J dropped 3 bases, with 15 bases sitting between them. Germline values: CDR1 MNHNS, CDR2 SASEGT. The CDR3 extends over 14 amino acids. CDR3 sequence: CASSVERVGYEQYF. CDR3 DNA: TGTGCCAGCAGCGTCGAGAGAGTGGGCTACGAGCAGTACTTC.